The 27 T cell receptor beta chains listed next were all sequenced from one sample in a study of blood T cell repertoires in COVID-19 (TCRdb year 2020). The method behind the library was the immunoSEQ multiplex PCR assay. Not all clones reach the TCRdb copy of this immuneACCESS table, which keeps in-frame sequences only. Checked studies attribute under half of the gap to unresolved V genes and leave the rest unexplained. Here the sample has about 110,000 clones; less than 75% occur a single time. Less than 2% of the sample is held by the ten biggest clonotypes. The sequenced sample consisted of peripheral blood. The source is a woman aged 40 to 55 with acute or convalescent COVID-19.

The chain links TRBV7-6 to TRBJ2-2, with 7 bases aligning to TRBD1. Germline V lookup: CDR1 SGHVS, CDR2 FNYEAQ. The V and J ends lost 2 bases and 6 bases, in that order; junction bases with no gene match: 6. The CDR3 loop spans 15 amino acids. DNA of the CDR3: TGTGCCAGCAGCTTAACCCCCGACAGGGCCGGGGAGCTGTTTTTT. This codes for CASSLTPDRAGELFF.

V usage is TRBV9 and J usage is TRBJ2-2; a weak D match, TRBD2 (6 bases). CDR1 is SGDLS and CDR2 is YYNGEE in the germline V gene. The CDR3 consists of 15 residues. Trimming took 0 bases from V and 7 from J, leaving 13 bases between them. CDR3 amino acids: CASSVDAGIVGELFF. For the CDR3, the DNA is TGTGCCAGCAGCGTAGATGCGGGGATAGTCGGGGAGCTGTTTTTT.

This clone has a count of ten or more. The chain is built from TRBV6-5 and TRBJ1-5; D is unresolved. The CDR3 sequence is 11 residues long. V shed 2 bases and J shed 9 bases, with 5 bases lying between them. Germline loops: CDR1 MNHEY, CDR2 SVGAGI. The CDR3 coding sequence is TGTGCCAGCAGTTACATGCGGCCCCAGCATTTT. Encoded protein: CASSYMRPQHF.

V gene TRBV5-1 combines with J gene TRBJ1-4; no definite D call. Germline assignment: CDR1 SGHRS and CDR2 YFSETQ. V lost 1 base and J 7 bases, leaving 14 bases between the germline ends. The CDR3 length is 15 residues. The CDR3 bases are TGCGCCAGCAGCTTGACGGGATTTCTCGGTGAAAAACTGTTTTTT. This codes for CASSLTGFLGEKLFF.

This clone has just a few counts. The chain carries TRBV19 and TRBJ1-6; 8 bases align to TRBD1. Germline assignment: CDR1 LNHDA and CDR2 SQIVND (reference sequence). V was clipped by 5 bases and J by 7 bases; unmatched bases: 4. This CDR3 region has 14 residues. The CDR3 spells CASSLGQANSPLHF. CDR3 nucleotides: TGTGCCAGTAGTTTGGGACAGGCAAATTCACCCCTCCACTTT.

The V and J genes are TRBV5-1 and TRBJ1-6; 8 bases fit TRBD1. Germline assignment: CDR1 SGHRS and CDR2 YFSETQ. V trimming: 2 bases; J trimming: 5 bases; junction bases outside the gene matches: 9. CDR3 length: 17 amino acids. CDR3 protein: CASSFGYTGGNNSPLHF. DNA for the CDR3: TGCGCCAGCAGCTTTGGATACACAGGGGGAAATAATTCACCCCTCCACTTT.

This chain links TRBV7-2 with TRBJ1-1, with 7 bases that match TRBD1. The CDR3 has 14 residues. J lost 6 bases, V lost 1 base, and 5 bases had no gene match. Germline V gene sequence: CDR1 SGHTA, CDR2 FQGNSA. The CDR3 here is CASSLVGTASEAFF. The CDR3 region has the DNA TGTGCCAGCAGCTTAGTCGGGACAGCGTCTGAAGCTTTCTTT.

This rearrangement joins TRBV11-3 to TRBJ1-4; a weak D match, TRBD1 (6 bases). Trimming took off 5 bases at V and 4 bases at J, with 17 bases between the two ends. Germline V gives CDR1 SGHNT, CDR2 YENEEA. This CDR3 is 16 amino acids long. The CDR3 sequence: CASSLIPGQNNEKLFF. For the CDR3, the DNA is TGTGCCAGCAGCCTCATCCCGGGACAAAATAATGAAAAACTGTTTTTT.

The V call is TRBV19, the J call TRBJ2-2; D uncertain. The CDR3 has 13 amino acids. Trimming cost V 4 bases and J 3 bases, with 6 bases left between them. The germline V gene encodes CDR1 LNHDA and CDR2 SQIVND (reference sequence). CDR3 sequence reads: CASSTLDTGELFF. Written as DNA, the CDR3 is TGTGCCAGTAGTACCCTAGACACCGGGGAGCTGTTTTTT.

The gene calls are TRBV5-1 and TRBJ2-2, with 9 bases fitting TRBD1. CDR3 length: 17 residues. The trim removed 0 bases at V and 0 bases at J, leaving 3 bases unmatched. Germline CDR1 SGHRS, CDR2 YFSETQ. In DNA, the CDR3 is TGCGCCAGCAGCTTGGAGACAGGGGGTTCGAACACCGGGGAGCTGTTTTTT. Amino acid sequence: CASSLETGGSNTGELFF.

This clone was seen a handful of times. The V call is TRBV6-5, the J call TRBJ2-7, with D perhaps TRBD1 (5 bases). The V gene lost 6 bases and the J gene lost 0 bases, with 12 bases spanning the gap. Germline CDR1 and CDR2: MNHEY and SVGAGI. The CDR3 has 14 amino acids. The CDR3 loop is CASRLTVSSYEQYF. The CDR3 DNA reads TGTGCCAGCAGGTTGACAGTTAGCTCCTACGAGCAGTACTTC.

The chain is built from TRBV12-3 or TRBV12-4 and TRBJ1-2; D might be TRBD1 (5 bases). This CDR3 spans 12 amino acids. Trimming removed 8 bases from V and 8 bases from J, with 15 bases in between. The CDR3 DNA reads as TGTGCCAGCTACCTCCGGGGGTACGGCTACACCTTC. Translation: CASYLRGYGYTF.

This clone was counted a few times. For the CDR3, the DNA is TGCGCCAGCAGCCCCGCGGGGCCTAGGACTGAAGCTTTCTTT. It is translated as CASSPAGPRTEAFF. The chain couples TRBV5-1 to TRBJ1-1; tentatively, D is TRBD1 (5 bases). Germline-derived CDR1 and CDR2 are SGHRS and YFSETQ. CDR3 size: 14 residues. V was pared by 4 bases and J by 5 bases, with 15 bases between.

This clone was recorded a few times. The chain recombines TRBV2 with TRBJ2-7; weak D call: TRBD2 (5 bases). V lost 7 bases to trimming and J lost 11 bases, with 15 bases between them. The CDR3 covers 11 residues. CDR1 is SNHLY, CDR2 FYNNEI, per germline. The CDR3 DNA reads as TGTGCCAGCATCGCGGGTGGGGTTGAGTACTTC. This gives the protein CASIAGGVEYF. Drawing the rest from reference TRBV2 and TRBJ2-7, the complete variable domain is EPEVTQTPSHQVTQMGQEVILRCVPISNHLYFYWYRQILGQKVEFLVSFYNNEISEKSEIFDDQFSVERPDGSNFTLKIRSTKLEDSAMYFCASIAGGVEYFGPGTRLTVT.

The rearrangement joins TRBV2 to TRBJ2-1, with 13 bases fitting TRBD2. V shed 4 bases, J shed 9 bases, and the junction held 6 bases outside the gene matches. Germline V gives CDR1 SNHLY, CDR2 FYNNEI. The CDR3 is made up of 15 amino acids. The CDR3 region is CASSGLAGGTSEQFF. CDR3 nucleotides: TGTGCCAGCAGTGGACTAGCGGGGGGAACCAGTGAGCAGTTCTTC. Together with reference TRBV2 and TRBJ2-1, the CDR3 gives the full variable domain: EPEVTQTPSHQVTQMGQEVILRCVPISNHLYFYWYRQILGQKVEFLVSFYNNEISEKSEIFDDQFSVERPDGSNFTLKIRSTKLEDSAMYFCASSGLAGGTSEQFFGPGTRLTVL.

The V gene is TRBV6-6, the J gene TRBJ1-2; D is uncertain. Trimming removed 8 bases from V and 2 bases from J, with 12 bases in between. The CDR3 has 13 amino acids. Germline values: CDR1 MNHNY, CDR2 SVGAGI (reference sequence). CDR3 in amino acids: CASASTSNYGYTF. CDR3 nucleotides: TGTGCCAGCGCCTCGACATCGAACTATGGCTACACCTTC.

The rearrangement uses TRBV2 and TRBJ2-7; TRBD1 is a possible D gene (6 bases). Germline V gene data show CDR1 as SNHLY and CDR2 as FYNNEI. Trimming removed 7 bases from V and 2 bases from J, with 15 bases in between. The length of the CDR3 is 14 residues. The CDR3 nucleotides read TGTGCCAGCAACGAAGGGACATATACCTACGAGCAGTACTTC. Protein sequence: CASNEGTYTYEQYF. The complete variable domain, with remaining parts taken from reference TRBV2 and TRBJ2-7, reads EPEVTQTPSHQVTQMGQEVILRCVPISNHLYFYWYRQILGQKVEFLVSFYNNEISEKSEIFDDQFSVERPDGSNFTLKIRSTKLEDSAMYFCASNEGTYTYEQYFGPGTRLTVT.

V gene TRBV2 combines with J gene TRBJ1-4; no firm D call. This CDR3 contains 13 residues. The germline V gene encodes CDR1 SNHLY and CDR2 FYNNEI. V was shortened by 8 bases and J by 7 bases, with 14 bases between the two germline ends. The DNA for the CDR3 is TGTGCCAGCTCGGCGGAGTCCGGTGAAAAACTGTTTTTT. It yields the protein CASSAESGEKLFF.

This clone has a handful of counts. The chain combines TRBV5-4 with TRBJ2-7, with D perhaps TRBD2 (5 bases). CDR1 and CDR2 from the germline V gene are SGHNT and YYREEE (reference sequence). V was shortened by 0 bases and J by 2 bases, with 9 bases between the two germline ends. This CDR3 has 14 amino acids. This CDR3 is CASSLGGPPYEQYF. Written as DNA, the CDR3 is TGTGCCAGCAGCTTGGGAGGGCCCCCCTACGAGCAGTACTTC.

The chain uses TRBV3-1 (or the pseudogene TRBV3-2) and TRBJ2-5; D perhaps matches TRBD2 (6 bases). The CDR3 totals 14 residues. Trimming stripped 8 bases from V and 4 bases from J, with 17 bases between. Germline values: CDR1 LGHDT, CDR2 YNNKEL (reference sequence). The CDR3 DNA reads TGTGCCAGCCAGTCTCGGGGGAAGGTAGAGACCCAGTACTTC. Translating it yields CASQSRGKVETQYF.

The sample holds one count of this clone. The chain joins TRBV18 to TRBJ1-1; no firm D call. The V end was cut by 3 bases, the J end by 1 base, with 9 bases between. CDR1 is KGHSH and CDR2 is LQKENI in the germline V gene. The CDR3 has 14 amino acids. For the CDR3, the DNA is TGTGCCAGCTCACCCACGTCAGGGAACACTGAAGCTTTCTTT. Amino acids: CASSPTSGNTEAFF.

J is TRBJ2-7 and V is TRBV10-3; 7 nucleotides align to TRBD1. The CDR3 length is 12 residues. The germline V gene has CDR1 ENHRY and CDR2 SYGVKD. V gave up 6 bases and J gave up 5 bases; unmatched junction bases: 4. CDR3 bases: TGTGCCATCAGGGACAGGCTCCACGAGCAGTACTTC. This sequence encodes CAIRDRLHEQYF.

This chain connects TRBV11-2 to TRBJ2-3; 8 positions agree with TRBD1. Germline loops: CDR1 SGHAT, CDR2 FQNNGV. The CDR3 covers 14 residues. The ends lost 4 bases at V and 6 bases at J; junction bases unmatched: 6. The CDR3 DNA follows: TGTGCCAGCAGCTCGCAGGGGGCCGGGGATACGCAGTATTTT. It codes for CASSSQGAGDTQYF.

The V call is TRBV7-9, the J call TRBJ1-1; D possibly corresponds to TRBD1 (5 bases). The germline V gene encodes CDR1 SEHNR and CDR2 FQNEAQ (reference sequence). There are 14 residues in the CDR3. V was cut by 5 bases and J by 6 bases, with 16 bases left in between. The CDR3 nucleotides read TGTGCCAGCAGCCGGGGGGGTGAGAGCCCTGAAGCTTTCTTT. Protein sequence: CASSRGGESPEAFF.

V gene TRBV7-8 combines with J gene TRBJ2-7, with 8 bases that match TRBD1. With 0 bases clipped from V and 4 bases from J, the junction kept 8 bases outside the gene matches. The CDR3 runs to 16 residues. Germline CDR1 reads SGHVS; CDR2 reads FQNEAQ. CDR3 sequence reads: CASSLARTGKTYEQYF. As DNA, the CDR3 is TGTGCCAGCAGCTTAGCTAGGACAGGGAAAACGTACGAGCAGTACTTC.

CDR3 loop: CASSRNNEQFF. Here the CDR3 DNA reads TGTGCCAGCAGCAGGAACAATGAGCAGTTCTTC. The V gene is TRBV25-1, the J gene TRBJ2-1; D gene ambiguous. The CDR3 totals 11 residues. Looked up from germline, CDR1 is MGHDK and CDR2 is SYGVNS. The V end was cut by 6 bases, the J end by 5 bases, with 5 bases between.

The chain combines TRBV2 with TRBJ2-1, with D uncertain. Germline assignment: CDR1 SNHLY and CDR2 FYNNEI. The CDR3 is 15 residues long. With 4 bases removed from V and 1 base from J, the gap between germline ends came to 11 bases. The DNA of the CDR3 is TGTGCCAGCAGTGGACCGAGCGCATCCTACAATGAGCAGTTCTTC. Its protein is CASSGPSASYNEQFF.